This T cell receptor beta chain was obtained from a study of sequential checkpoint blockade in melanoma (dated by TCRdb to the late 2010s). Describing the broader study: Using 1:1 randomization, the trial assigned patients either to first-line nivolumab followed by ipilimumab (arm A) or to ipilimumab followed by nivolumab (arm B). Maintenance nivolumab was given following each of the two trial sequences.

This clone was picked up one time. It has no known antigen specificity. Within one base of it there is no much larger clone, and no base qualities were kept. CDR1 and CDR2 (SGHAT, FQNNGV) derive from the germline V gene. The junction shows trimming of 6 bases on V and 0 bases on J, and the gene matches do not reach 4 bases of it. CDR3 length: 15 amino acids, cysteine to phenylalanine. Just CDR3 DNA is preserved here, 45 bases in frame from base 1. TCRbeta CDR3 regions were immunosequenced from genomic DNA with the immunoSEQ Assay. Genomic DNA was amplified by bias-controlled multiplex PCR before high-throughput sequencing. In the authors' own workflow: To quantify the absolute abundance of each unique TCRbeta CDR3 region, the sequences were collapsed and filtered. Clonality, defined as 1 minus Pielou's evenness, was calculated using productive rearrangements only. A previously published method was used to identify clones whose frequencies were significantly greater in on-treatment samples than in baseline samples. Not all clones reach the TCRdb copy of this immuneACCESS table, which keeps in-frame sequences only. Checked studies attribute under half of the gap to unresolved V genes and leave the rest unexplained. For V, J and clone size, that table is used; D and trimming come from the DNA. Within this sample are thousands of clones, with around 75% of them counted one time only. The leading ten clones occupy about a fifth of the sample.

Study-wide findings and limitations: The model for predicting response that combines TCR metrics with mutation burden needs to be validated in larger, independent patient cohorts.

In the paper's terms, the treatment or condition label means: randomized to nivolumab then ipilimumab (arm A) or the reverse (arm B). None of the patients in the trial had previously been given DNA-damaging chemotherapy. A FACS Aria II flow cytometer was used to sort live CD3+CD8+ cells that were negative for CD19 and CD56 from thawed PBMCs. Samples were obtained from patients with melanoma enrolled in CheckMate 064, a randomized, open-label phase II trial of sequential checkpoint blockade. Peripheral blood mononuclear cells were collected by leukapheresis, purified using Ficoll-Paque, and frozen in human serum containing about 10% DMSO. Right after sorting, the blood CD3+CD8+ cells were verified to be >95% pure, and DNA extraction followed.

The sample was CD8+ T cells sorted from blood (inferred from file names), taken from a patient given nivolumab and ipilimumab in sequence. This TCR was sampled from a human donor with melanoma. The chain is assembled from TRBV11-2 and TRBJ1-3; 8 middle bases align to TRBD1. For the CDR3, the sequence is CASSLDRGSGNTIYF. The nucleotides are TGTGCCAGCAGTCTCGACAGGGGCTCTGGAAACACCATATATTTT.